This record covers a single T cell receptor (beta chain). Its specificity is unknown. The source of the sample is a study of cytomegalovirus exposure and HLA in healthy donors. The CDR3 has 15 amino acids. Germline V gene data show CDR1 as LNHNV and CDR2 as YYDKDF (reference sequence). Deletions cut 6 bases from V and 1 base from J, with 14 bases between. Whole-study results and caveats: The study recorded about 160 TCR beta chains that were cytomegalovirus-associated. A reported reduction in N-insertions relative to the roughly 710-donor mean was seen in an Asian-associated ancestry cluster in a later analysis. TCR beta chains associated with HLA were, in a later analysis, more clonally expanded than equally common others. High sensitivity and specificity were reportedly achieved when the classifier diagnosed cytomegalovirus status.

PCR involved 60 Vbeta and 13 Jbeta primers. Repertoires were generated with immunoSEQ multiplex PCR, while TCRdb's copy carries only in-frame clones and drops some. Of roughly 140,000 clones in the sample, about 79% are singletons; the top ten hold 2% to 3%. The V gene is TRBV15, the J gene TRBJ2-3; tentative D call: TRBD2 (5 bases). Sequenced sample: PBMCs. The sequence came from a male donor in good health and CMV-seronegative. CDR3 amino acids: CATRKTKGGTDTQYF. The CDR3 DNA reads as TGTGCCACCAGGAAGACTAAAGGAGGCACAGATACGCAGTATTTT.